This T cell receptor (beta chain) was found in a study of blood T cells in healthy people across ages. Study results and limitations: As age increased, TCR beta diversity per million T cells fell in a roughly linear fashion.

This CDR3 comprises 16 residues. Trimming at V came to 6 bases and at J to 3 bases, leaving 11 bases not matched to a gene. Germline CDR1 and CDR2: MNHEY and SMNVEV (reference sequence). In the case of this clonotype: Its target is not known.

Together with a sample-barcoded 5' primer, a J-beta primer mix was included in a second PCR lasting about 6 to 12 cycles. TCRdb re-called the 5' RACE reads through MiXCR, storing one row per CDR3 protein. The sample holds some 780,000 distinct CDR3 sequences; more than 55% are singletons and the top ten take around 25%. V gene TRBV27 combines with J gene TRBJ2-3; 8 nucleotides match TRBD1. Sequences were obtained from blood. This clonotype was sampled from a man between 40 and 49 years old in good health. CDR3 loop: CASRGTDRVKTDTQYF. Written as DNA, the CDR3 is TGTGCCAGCAGGGGGACGGACAGGGTTAAAACAGATACGCAGTATTTT.